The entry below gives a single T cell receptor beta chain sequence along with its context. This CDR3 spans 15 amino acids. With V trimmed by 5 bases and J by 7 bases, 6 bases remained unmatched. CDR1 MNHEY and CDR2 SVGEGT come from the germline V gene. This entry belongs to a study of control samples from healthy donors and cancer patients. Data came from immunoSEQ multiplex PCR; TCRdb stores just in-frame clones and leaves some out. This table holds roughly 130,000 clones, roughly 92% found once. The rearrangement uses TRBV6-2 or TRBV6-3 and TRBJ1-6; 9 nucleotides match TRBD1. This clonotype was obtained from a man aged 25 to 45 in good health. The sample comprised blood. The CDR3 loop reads CASSHRGLENSPLHF. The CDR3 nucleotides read TGTGCCAGCAGTCACAGGGGGCTTGAGAATTCACCCCTCCACTTT.